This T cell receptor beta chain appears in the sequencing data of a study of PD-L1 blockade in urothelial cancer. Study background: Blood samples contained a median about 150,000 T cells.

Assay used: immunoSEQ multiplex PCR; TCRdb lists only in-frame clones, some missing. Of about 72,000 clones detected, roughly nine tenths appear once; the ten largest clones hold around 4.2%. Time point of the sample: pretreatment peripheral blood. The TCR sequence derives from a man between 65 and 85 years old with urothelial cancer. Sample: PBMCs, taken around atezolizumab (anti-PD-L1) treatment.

CDR3 sequence: CASSASSGFSYEQYF. The CDR3 DNA is TGTGCCAGCAGCGCTTCTAGCGGGTTTTCCTACGAGCAGTACTTC. V gene TRBV6-5 combines with J gene TRBJ2-7; 8 bases match TRBD2. The CDR3 length is 15 residues. Germline values: CDR1 MNHEY, CDR2 SVGAGI. The J segment lost 1 base and the V segment lost 6 bases, leaving 8 bases of the junction unmatched.